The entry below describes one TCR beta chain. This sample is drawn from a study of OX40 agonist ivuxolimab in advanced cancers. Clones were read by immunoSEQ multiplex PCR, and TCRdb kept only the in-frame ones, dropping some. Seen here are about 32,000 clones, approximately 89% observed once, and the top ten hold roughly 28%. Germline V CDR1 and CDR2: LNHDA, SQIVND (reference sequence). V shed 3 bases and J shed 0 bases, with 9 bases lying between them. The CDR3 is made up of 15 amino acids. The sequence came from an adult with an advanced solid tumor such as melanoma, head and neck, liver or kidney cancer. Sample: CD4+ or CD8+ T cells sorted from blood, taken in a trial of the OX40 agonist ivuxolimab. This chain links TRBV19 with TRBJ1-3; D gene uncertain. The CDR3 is CASSILATSGNTIYF. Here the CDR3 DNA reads TGTGCCAGTAGTATTCTGGCCACCTCTGGAAACACCATATATTTT.